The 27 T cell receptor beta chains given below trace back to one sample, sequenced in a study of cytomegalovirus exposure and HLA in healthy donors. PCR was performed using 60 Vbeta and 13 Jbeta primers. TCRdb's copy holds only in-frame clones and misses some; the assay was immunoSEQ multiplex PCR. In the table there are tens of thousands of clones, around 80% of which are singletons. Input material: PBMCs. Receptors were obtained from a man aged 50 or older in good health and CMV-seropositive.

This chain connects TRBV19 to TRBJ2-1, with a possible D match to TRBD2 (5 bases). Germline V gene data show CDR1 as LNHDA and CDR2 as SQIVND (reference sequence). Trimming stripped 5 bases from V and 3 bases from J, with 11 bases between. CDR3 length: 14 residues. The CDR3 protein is CASSPLSGYNEQFF. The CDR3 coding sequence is TGTGCCAGTAGTCCCCTAAGCGGCTACAATGAGCAGTTCTTC.

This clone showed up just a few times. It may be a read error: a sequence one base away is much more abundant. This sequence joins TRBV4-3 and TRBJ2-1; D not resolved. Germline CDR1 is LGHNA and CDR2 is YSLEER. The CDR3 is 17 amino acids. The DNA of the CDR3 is TGCTCCAGCAGCCAAGATATGATCGTACTCCTCTACAATGAGCAGTTCTTC. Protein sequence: CSSSQDMIVLLYNEQFF.

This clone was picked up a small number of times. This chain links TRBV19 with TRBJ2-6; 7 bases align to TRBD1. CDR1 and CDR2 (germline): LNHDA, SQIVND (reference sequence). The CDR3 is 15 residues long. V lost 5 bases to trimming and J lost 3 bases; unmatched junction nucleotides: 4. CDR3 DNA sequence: TGTGCCAGTAGTGCGACAGGGTATGGGGCCAACGTCCTGACTTTC. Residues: CASSATGYGANVLTF.

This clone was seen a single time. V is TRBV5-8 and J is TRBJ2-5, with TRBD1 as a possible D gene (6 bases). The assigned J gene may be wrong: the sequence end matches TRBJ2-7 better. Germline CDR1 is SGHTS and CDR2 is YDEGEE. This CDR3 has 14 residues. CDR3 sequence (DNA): TGTGCCAGCAGCTTGGACAGGGTAGTCCACGAGCAGTACTTC. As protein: CASSLDRVVHEQYF.

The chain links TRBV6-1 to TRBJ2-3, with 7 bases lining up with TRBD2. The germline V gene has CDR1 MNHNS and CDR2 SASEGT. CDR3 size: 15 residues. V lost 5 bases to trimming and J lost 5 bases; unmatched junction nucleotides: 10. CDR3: CASSRWEGAGDTQYF. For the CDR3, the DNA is TGTGCCAGCAGTAGGTGGGAGGGAGCGGGAGATACGCAGTATTTT.

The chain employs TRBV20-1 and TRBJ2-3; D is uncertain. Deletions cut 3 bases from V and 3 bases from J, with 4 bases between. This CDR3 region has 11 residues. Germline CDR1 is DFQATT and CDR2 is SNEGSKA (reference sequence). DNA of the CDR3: TGCAGTGCTAGTTCGACAGATACGCAGTATTTT. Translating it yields CSASSTDTQYF.

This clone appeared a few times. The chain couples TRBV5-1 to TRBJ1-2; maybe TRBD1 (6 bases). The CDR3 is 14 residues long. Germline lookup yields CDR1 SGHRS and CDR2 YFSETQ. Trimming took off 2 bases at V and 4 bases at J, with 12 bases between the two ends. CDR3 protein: CASSLGQTFYGYTF. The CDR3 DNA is TGCGCCAGCAGCTTAGGACAGACCTTCTATGGCTACACCTTC.

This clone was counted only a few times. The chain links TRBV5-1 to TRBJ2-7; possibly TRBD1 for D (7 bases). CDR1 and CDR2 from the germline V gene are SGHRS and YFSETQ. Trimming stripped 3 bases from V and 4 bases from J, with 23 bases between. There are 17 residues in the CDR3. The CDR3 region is CASSSGGKIQGTYEQYF. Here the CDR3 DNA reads TGCGCCAGCAGCTCAGGAGGAAAGATACAGGGGACTTACGAGCAGTACTTC.

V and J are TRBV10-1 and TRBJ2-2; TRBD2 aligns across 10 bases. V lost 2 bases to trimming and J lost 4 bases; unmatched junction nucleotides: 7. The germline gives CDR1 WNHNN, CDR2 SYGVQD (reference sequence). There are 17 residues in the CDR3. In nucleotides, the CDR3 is TGCGCCAGCAGTGAGGCTGAGCGGGAGGGCGCCACCGGGGAGCTGTTTTTT. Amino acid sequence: CASSEAEREGATGELFF.

The CDR3 nucleotides are TGCGCCAGCAGCCCTACGACCCCGGGACAGGCCTCTGGGGCCAACGTCCTGACTTTC. This gives the protein CASSPTTPGQASGANVLTF. The rearrangement joins TRBV4-1 to TRBJ2-6; TRBD1 matches 8 bases. Germline loops: CDR1 MGHRA, CDR2 YSYEKL. Trimming removed 4 bases from V and 0 bases from J; junction bases left unmatched: 11. This CDR3 has 19 amino acids.

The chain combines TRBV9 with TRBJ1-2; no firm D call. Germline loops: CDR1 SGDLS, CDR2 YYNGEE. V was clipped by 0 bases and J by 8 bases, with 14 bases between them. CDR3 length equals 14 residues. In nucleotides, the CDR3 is TGTGCCAGCAGCGTAGAGTCCGGGGTGGGCGGCTACACCTTC. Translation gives CASSVESGVGGYTF.

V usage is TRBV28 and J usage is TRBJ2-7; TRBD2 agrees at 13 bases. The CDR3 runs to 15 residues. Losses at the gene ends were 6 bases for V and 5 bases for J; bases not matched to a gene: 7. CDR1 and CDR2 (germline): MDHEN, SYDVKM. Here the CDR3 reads CASSSGLAGSHEQYF. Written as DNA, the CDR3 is TGTGCCAGCAGCTCGGGACTAGCGGGGAGTCACGAGCAGTACTTC.

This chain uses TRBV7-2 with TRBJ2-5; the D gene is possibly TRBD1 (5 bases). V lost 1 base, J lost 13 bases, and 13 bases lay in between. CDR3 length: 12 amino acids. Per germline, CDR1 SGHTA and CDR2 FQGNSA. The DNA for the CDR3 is TGTGCCAGCAGCTTAGTAGTTCCCAGGGTGTACTTC. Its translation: CASSLVVPRVYF.

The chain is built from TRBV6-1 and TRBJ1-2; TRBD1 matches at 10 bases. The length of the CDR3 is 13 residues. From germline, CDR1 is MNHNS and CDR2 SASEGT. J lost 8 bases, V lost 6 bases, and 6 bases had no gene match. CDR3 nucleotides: TGTGCCAGCAGGCGAGGGACAGGGGAAGGCTACACCTTC. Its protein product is CASRRGTGEGYTF.

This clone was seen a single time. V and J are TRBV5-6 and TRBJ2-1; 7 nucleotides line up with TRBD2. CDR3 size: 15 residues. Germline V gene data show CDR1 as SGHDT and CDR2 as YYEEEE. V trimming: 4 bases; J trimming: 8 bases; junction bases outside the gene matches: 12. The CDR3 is CASSELTSGGYEQFF. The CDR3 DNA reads TGTGCCAGCAGCGAATTAACCTCCGGGGGGTATGAGCAGTTCTTC.

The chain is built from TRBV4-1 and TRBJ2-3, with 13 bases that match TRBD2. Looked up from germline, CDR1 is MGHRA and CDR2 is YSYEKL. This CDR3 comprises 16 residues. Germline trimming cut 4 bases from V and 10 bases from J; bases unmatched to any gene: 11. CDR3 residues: CASSPLAGGPGKSQYF. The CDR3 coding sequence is TGCGCCAGCAGCCCACTAGCGGGGGGGCCAGGGAAATCGCAGTATTTT.

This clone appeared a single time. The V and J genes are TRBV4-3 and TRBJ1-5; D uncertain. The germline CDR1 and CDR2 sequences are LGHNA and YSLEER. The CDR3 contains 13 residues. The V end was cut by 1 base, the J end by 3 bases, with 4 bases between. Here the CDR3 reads CASSQGANQPQHF. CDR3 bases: TGCGCCAGCAGCCAAGGGGCCAATCAGCCCCAGCATTTT.

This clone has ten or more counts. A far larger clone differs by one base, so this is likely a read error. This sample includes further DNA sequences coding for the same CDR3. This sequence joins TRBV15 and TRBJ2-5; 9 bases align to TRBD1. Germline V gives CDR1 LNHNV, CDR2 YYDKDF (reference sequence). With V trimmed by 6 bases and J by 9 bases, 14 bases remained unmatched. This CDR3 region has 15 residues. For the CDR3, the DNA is TGTGCCACCAGTTTACAGGGGGCGCCTGGGGAGGCCCAGTACTTC. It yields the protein CATSLQGAPGEAQYF.

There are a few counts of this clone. DNA of the CDR3: TGTGCCAGCTCATACGGACAGACGGATACGCAGTATTTT. Its translation is CASSYGQTDTQYF. This chain links TRBV18 with TRBJ2-3; tentatively, D is TRBD1 (6 bases). Per the germline V gene, CDR1 is KGHSH and CDR2 is LQKENI. The CDR3 is 13 amino acids. The V end was cut by 5 bases, the J end by 6 bases, with 12 bases between.

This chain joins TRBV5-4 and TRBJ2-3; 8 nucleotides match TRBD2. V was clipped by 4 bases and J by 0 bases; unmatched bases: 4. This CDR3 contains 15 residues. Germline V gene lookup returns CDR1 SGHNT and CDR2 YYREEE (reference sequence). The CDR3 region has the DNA TGTGCCAGCAGCCTTAGCGGGATTAGCACAGATACGCAGTATTTT. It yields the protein CASSLSGISTDTQYF.

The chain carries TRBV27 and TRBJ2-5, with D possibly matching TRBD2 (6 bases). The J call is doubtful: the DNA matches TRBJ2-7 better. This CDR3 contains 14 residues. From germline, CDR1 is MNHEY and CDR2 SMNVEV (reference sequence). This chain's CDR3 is CASSSTSVVYEQYF. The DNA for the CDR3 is TGTGCCAGCAGTTCGACTAGTGTTGTCTACGAGCAGTACTTC.

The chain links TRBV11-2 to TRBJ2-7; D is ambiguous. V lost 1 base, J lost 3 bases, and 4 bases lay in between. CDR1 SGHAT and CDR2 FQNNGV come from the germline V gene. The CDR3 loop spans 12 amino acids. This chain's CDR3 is CASSLAIYEQYF. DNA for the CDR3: TGTGCCAGCAGCTTAGCAATCTACGAGCAGTACTTC.

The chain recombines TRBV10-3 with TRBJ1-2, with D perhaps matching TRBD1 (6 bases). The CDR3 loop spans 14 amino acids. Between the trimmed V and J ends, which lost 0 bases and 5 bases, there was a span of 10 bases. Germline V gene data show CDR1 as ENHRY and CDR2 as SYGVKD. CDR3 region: CAISESSGEYGYTF. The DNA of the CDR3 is TGTGCCATCAGTGAGTCCTCAGGGGAGTATGGCTACACCTTC.

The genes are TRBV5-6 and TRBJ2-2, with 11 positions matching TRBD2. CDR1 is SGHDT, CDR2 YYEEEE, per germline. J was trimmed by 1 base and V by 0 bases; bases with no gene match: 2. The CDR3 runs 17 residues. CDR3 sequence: CASSLGLAGKNTGELFF. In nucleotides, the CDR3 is TGTGCCAGCAGCTTGGGACTAGCGGGGAAGAACACCGGGGAGCTGTTTTTT.

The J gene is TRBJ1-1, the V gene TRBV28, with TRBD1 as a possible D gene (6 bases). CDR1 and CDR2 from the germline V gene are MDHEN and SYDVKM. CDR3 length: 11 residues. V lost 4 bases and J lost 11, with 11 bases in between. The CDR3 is CASSYGTNAFF. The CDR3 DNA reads TGTGCCAGCAGTTACGGGACAAATGCTTTCTTT. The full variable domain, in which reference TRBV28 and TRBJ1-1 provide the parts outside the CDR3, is DVKVTQSSRYLVKRTGEKVFLECVQDMDHENMFWYRQDPGLGLRLIYFSYDVKMKEKGDIPEGYSVSREKKERFSLILESASTNQTSMYLCASSYGTNAFFGQGTRLTVV.

CDR3 bases: TGTTGCAGCAGCCCAACCCTCGGGACTAGCGGGAGGTTTGAGCAGTTCTTC. Its translation is CCSSPTLGTSGRFEQFF. The V and J genes are TRBV7-4 and TRBJ2-1, with TRBD2 matching 15 bases. Germline CDR1 and CDR2: SGHVT and SQSDAQ. This CDR3 is built from 17 residues.

CDR3 residues: CASRTGQEAHEQYF. Here the CDR3 DNA reads TGTGCCAGCAGGACCGGACAGGAGGCCCACGAGCAGTACTTC. The chain recombines TRBV6-5 with TRBJ2-7; 7 nucleotides align to TRBD1. The CDR3 is made up of 14 amino acids. The trim removed 6 bases at V and 5 bases at J, leaving 10 bases unmatched. Germline values: CDR1 MNHEY, CDR2 SVGAGI.